This TCR beta chain was documented in a study of T cell repertoires in cytomegalovirus infection. As concerns this clonotype: What it recognizes is unknown.

TCRdb redid the calling of the reads with MiXCR, one entry per CDR3 protein. The sample holds around 300,000 distinct CDR3 sequences, 20% to 25% seen once. Study results and limitations: It was HLA-C-restricted CMV-specific TCR beta clonotypes that dominated the response ex vivo.

The V segment lost 6 bases and the J segment 5 bases; nucleotides outside the gene matches: 4. The CDR3 is 14 amino acids. In germline, CDR1 is MNHEY, CDR2 SVGAGI. The sequence derives from a human donor in good health (CMV status not recorded). Some clones in this sample may be carry-over from other donors' samples. Here the sequenced sample was cultured PBMCs, taken from culture after CMV antigen stimulation. The V and J genes are TRBV6-5 and TRBJ2-1, with TRBD1 matching over 10 bases. Written as DNA, the CDR3 is TGTGCCAGCAGCCGACAGGGGGCGGACAATGAGCAGTTCTTC. It translates to CASSRQGADNEQFF.